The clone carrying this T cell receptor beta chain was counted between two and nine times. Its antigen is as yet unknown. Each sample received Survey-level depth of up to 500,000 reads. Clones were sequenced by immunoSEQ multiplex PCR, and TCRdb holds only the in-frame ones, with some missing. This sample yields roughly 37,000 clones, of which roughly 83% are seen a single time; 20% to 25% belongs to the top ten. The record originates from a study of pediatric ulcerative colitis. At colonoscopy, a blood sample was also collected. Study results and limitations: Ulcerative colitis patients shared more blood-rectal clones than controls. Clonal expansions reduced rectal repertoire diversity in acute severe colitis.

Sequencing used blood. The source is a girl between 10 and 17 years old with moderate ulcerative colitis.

CDR3 DNA sequence: TGCGCCAGCAGCGCCGCTCTGGAAGGCTACACCTTC. As protein: CASSAALEGYTF. The chain recombines TRBV5-1 with TRBJ1-2; D remains ambiguous. Germline CDR1 and CDR2: SGHRS and YFSETQ. The CDR3 contains 12 residues. The V end lost 4 bases, the J end lost 8 bases, and 12 bases lay between the germline ends.